This T cell receptor (beta chain) originates from a study of metastatic and nonmetastatic thyroid tumors. TCRdb redid the clone calls on the PCR reads using MiXCR. This sample has tens of thousands of clones, with about 25% found just once. There were no patients who had received any treatment before thyroid surgery. This clone was detected many times. Trimming removed 0 bases from V and 1 base from J; junction bases left unmatched: 6. From germline, CDR1 is LNHDA and CDR2 SQIVND (reference sequence). The CDR3 is 17 amino acids. The clonotype comes from a male donor with papillary thyroid cancer or a benign thyroid nodule (not recorded which). Some clones in this sample may be carry-over from other donors' samples. This chain connects TRBV19 to TRBJ2-1, with 7 nucleotides matching TRBD2. The sample consisted of blood. The CDR3 loop reads CASSIDRAGESYNEQFF. CDR3 coding DNA: TGTGCCAGTAGTATAGATCGGGCGGGAGAATCCTACAATGAGCAGTTCTTC. Drawing the rest from reference TRBV19 and TRBJ2-1, the complete variable domain is DGGITQSPKYLFRKEGQNVTLSCEQNLNHDAMYWYRQDPGQGLRLIYYSQIVNDFQKGDIAEGYSVSREKKESFPLTVTSAQKNPTAFYLCASSIDRAGESYNEQFFGPGTRLTVL.